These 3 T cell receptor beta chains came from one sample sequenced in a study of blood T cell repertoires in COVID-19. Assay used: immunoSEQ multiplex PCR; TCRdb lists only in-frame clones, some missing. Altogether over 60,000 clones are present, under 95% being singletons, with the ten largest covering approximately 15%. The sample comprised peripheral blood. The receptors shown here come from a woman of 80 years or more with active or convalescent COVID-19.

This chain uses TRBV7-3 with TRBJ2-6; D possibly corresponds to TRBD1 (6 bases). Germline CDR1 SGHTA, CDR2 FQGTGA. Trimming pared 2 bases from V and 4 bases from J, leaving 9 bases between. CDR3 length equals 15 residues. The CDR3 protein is CASSLSGVGANVLTF. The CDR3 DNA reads TGTGCCAGCAGCTTATCAGGGGTCGGGGCCAACGTCCTGACTTTC. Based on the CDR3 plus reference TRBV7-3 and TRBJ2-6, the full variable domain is GAGVSQTPSNKVTEKGKYVELRCDPISGHTALYWYRQSLGQGPEFLIYFQGTGAADDSGLPNDRFFAVRPEGSVSTLKIQRTERGDSAVYLCASSLSGVGANVLTFGAGSRLTVL.

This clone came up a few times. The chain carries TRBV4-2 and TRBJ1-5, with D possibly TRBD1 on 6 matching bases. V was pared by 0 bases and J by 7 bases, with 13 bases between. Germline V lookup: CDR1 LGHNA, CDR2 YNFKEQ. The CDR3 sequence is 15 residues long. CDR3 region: CASSQEGAEAQPQHF. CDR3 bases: TGTGCCAGCAGCCAAGAGGGGGCGGAGGCACAGCCCCAGCATTTT.

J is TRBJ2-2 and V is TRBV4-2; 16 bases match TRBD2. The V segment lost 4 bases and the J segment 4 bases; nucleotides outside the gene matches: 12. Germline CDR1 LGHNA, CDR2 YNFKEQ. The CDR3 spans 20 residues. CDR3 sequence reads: CASSLPGTSGGAMSTGELFF. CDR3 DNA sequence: TGTGCCAGCAGCCTCCCCGGGACTAGCGGGGGGGCCATGAGCACCGGGGAGCTGTTTTTT.